The 24 T cell receptor beta chains below come from one sample, sequenced in a study of T cells in Graves' hyperthyroidism and ophthalmopathy. Researchers amplified the TCR beta CDR3 regions from RNA transcripts. The HTBI primer set served for first-round RT-PCR of the TCR CDR3. TCRdb re-analysed the multiplex PCR reads in MiXCR, keeping a single row per CDR3 protein. This table has 190,000 or so distinct CDR3 sequences, around 20% appearing once. The sample consisted of blood. The receptors derive from a man aged 40-50 years with Graves' hyperthyroidism.

This clonotype was seen ten or more times. This chain joins TRBV30 and TRBJ1-4; possibly TRBD1 for D (6 bases). Germline values: CDR1 GTSNPN, CDR2 SVGIG (reference sequence). The CDR3 spans 14 residues. The V and J ends lost 5 bases and 8 bases respectively, with 18 bases between them. The CDR3: CAWVMTGGSEKLFF. Here the CDR3 DNA reads TGTGCCTGGGTTATGACAGGAGGATCGGAAAAACTGTTTTTT.

Of note for this clonotype: Just one base apart from a much larger clone, this may be a read error. The rearrangement uses TRBV12-3 or TRBV12-4 and TRBJ2-1; D may be TRBD2 (6 bases). The CDR3 is 15 amino acids. The CDR3 bases are TGTGCCAGCAGTTTGGGCGGGGTCAAATACAATGAGCAGCTCTTC. Protein product: CASSLGGVKYNEQLF.

The chain carries TRBV5-8 and TRBJ2-7; D unresolved. This CDR3 has 15 amino acids. Germline CDR1 SGHTS, CDR2 YDEGEE. The V gene lost 0 bases and the J gene lost 5 bases, with 15 bases spanning the gap. This CDR3 is CASSLDGNPFDEQYF. Here the CDR3 DNA reads TGTGCCAGCAGCTTGGACGGTAACCCGTTCGACGAGCAGTACTTC.

This clonotype was picked up many times. V is TRBV11-1 and J is TRBJ1-2, with TRBD1 as a possible D gene (5 bases). This CDR3 is built from 14 residues. V dropped 2 bases and J dropped 2 bases, with 9 bases sitting between them. Germline CDR1 is SGHAT and CDR2 is FQDESV (reference sequence). CDR3 in DNA: TGTGCCAGCAGCTTATCGGGGGGAAACTATGGCTACACCTTC. Translating gives CASSLSGGNYGYTF.

In its sample, this clonotype was seen many times. V usage is TRBV11-2 and J usage is TRBJ2-1; a possible D gene is TRBD2 (7 bases). CDR1 SGHAT and CDR2 FQNNGV come from the germline V gene. V lost 2 bases, J lost 8 bases, and 16 bases lay in between. CDR3 length equals 15 residues. The CDR3 bases are TGTGCCAGCAGCTTAAACGCGGGGGCCCACTATGAGCAGTTCTTC. It codes for CASSLNAGAHYEQFF.

This chain connects TRBV28 to TRBJ1-2; no clear D gene. Looked up from germline, CDR1 is MDHEN and CDR2 is SYDVKM. The CDR3 is 13 amino acids. V lost 4 bases and J 3 bases, leaving 9 bases between the germline ends. The CDR3 DNA follows: TGTGCCAGCAGTTCACCCAAGGACTATGGCTACACCTTC. Its protein is CASSSPKDYGYTF.

The rearrangement links TRBV28 to TRBJ2-1; 12 bases fit TRBD2. This CDR3 contains 15 residues. Germline lookup yields CDR1 MDHEN and CDR2 SYDVKM. V lost 4 bases and J lost 4; bases outside the gene matches: 2. In DNA, the CDR3 is TGTGCCAGCAGTTCTAGCGGGGGGGCGTACAATGAGCAGTTCTTC. Translation: CASSSSGGAYNEQFF.

In its sample, this clonotype was seen many times. This sequence joins TRBV7-2 and TRBJ2-3; 8 bases are shared with TRBD2. J lost 7 bases, V lost 1 base, and 7 bases had no gene match. The CDR3 is made up of 15 amino acids. Germline V gene data show CDR1 as SGHTA and CDR2 as FQGNSA. The CDR3 DNA follows: TGTGCCAGCAGCTTAGTGCTCGGGGGGGCCTATACGCAGTATTTT. Protein: CASSLVLGGAYTQYF. Complete variable domain (other parts from reference TRBV7-2 and TRBJ2-3): GAGVSQSPSNKVTEKGKDVELRCDPISGHTALYWYRQSLGQGLEFLIYFQGNSAPDKSGLPSDRFSAERTGGSVSTLTIQRTQQEDSAVYLCASSLVLGGAYTQYFGPGTRLTVL.

The chain carries TRBV16 and TRBJ2-1; TRBD2 aligns across 7 bases. V was clipped by 3 bases and J by 8 bases; unmatched bases: 10. CDR1 is KGHSY and CDR2 is FQNENV in the germline V gene. The CDR3 runs to 15 residues. CDR3 protein: CASSHGRAAGDEQFF. In DNA, the CDR3 is TGTGCCAGCAGCCATGGGAGGGCGGCAGGCGATGAGCAGTTCTTC.

This clonotype has a handful of counts. The chain carries TRBV5-1 and TRBJ2-5; 12 bases match TRBD2. The CDR3 length is 16 residues. The germline V gene encodes CDR1 SGHRS and CDR2 YFSETQ. J was trimmed by 5 bases and V by 3 bases; bases with no gene match: 8. The CDR3 nucleotides read TGCGCCAGCAGCTCTAGCCTAGCGGGGGGGATGGAGACCCAGTACTTC. Protein sequence: CASSSSLAGGMETQYF.

Ten or more counts support this clonotype. This chain uses TRBV2 with TRBJ2-3; D is uncertain. Trimming stripped 5 bases from V and 8 bases from J, with 17 bases between. CDR1 is SNHLY and CDR2 is FYNNEI in the germline V gene. The CDR3 is 14 amino acids. The DNA for the CDR3 is TGTGCCAGCAGTAGTCCCCCCCAGGCCGTTACGCAGTATTTT. Its translation is CASSSPPQAVTQYF.

The sample holds one count of this clonotype. The chain recombines TRBV7-2 with TRBJ2-5, with D tentatively TRBD2 (6 bases). With 1 base removed from V and 7 bases from J, the gap between germline ends came to 19 bases. This CDR3 region has 16 residues. Germline V gene data show CDR1 as SGHTA and CDR2 as FQGNSA. CDR3 nucleotide sequence: TGTGCCAGCAGCTTAGGAGGGACTGTCGAGGGCGGGACCCAGTACTTC. Translation: CASSLGGTVEGGTQYF. Drawing the rest from reference TRBV7-2 and TRBJ2-5, the complete variable domain is GAGVSQSPSNKVTEKGKDVELRCDPISGHTALYWYRQSLGQGLEFLIYFQGNSAPDKSGLPSDRFSAERTGGSVSTLTIQRTQQEDSAVYLCASSLGGTVEGGTQYFGPGTRLLVL.

This clonotype has ten or more counts. The chain links TRBV18 to TRBJ2-1; TRBD1 matches 9 bases. The germline gives CDR1 KGHSH, CDR2 LQKENI. The CDR3 length is 16 residues. Trimming at V came to 6 bases and at J to 9 bases, leaving 15 bases not matched to a gene. The CDR3 nucleotides are TGTGCCAGCTCGCCGTACCGGGACAGGGCTTTTGTTGAGCAGTTCTTC. This encodes CASSPYRDRAFVEQFF.

The chain links TRBV7-3 to TRBJ2-2, with unresolved D. The CDR3 has 13 residues. Trimming left V 2 bases short and J 4 bases short, with 5 bases between. Germline V lookup: CDR1 SGHTA, CDR2 FQGTGA. CDR3 in amino acids: CASSLGSTGELFF. For the CDR3, the DNA is TGTGCCAGCAGCTTAGGAAGCACCGGGGAGCTGTTTTTT.

There are a few counts of this clonotype. The gene calls are TRBV5-1 and TRBJ2-1; D not certain. The CDR3 consists of 14 residues. The V end was cut by 0 bases, the J end by 5 bases, with 9 bases between. Germline V gives CDR1 SGHRS, CDR2 YFSETQ. CDR3 protein: CASSLAAVNNEQFF. The CDR3 nucleotides are TGCGCCAGCAGCTTGGCGGCGGTTAACAATGAGCAGTTCTTC.

The chain recombines TRBV20-1 with TRBJ2-1; the D is unclear. Germline V gene data show CDR1 as DFQATT and CDR2 as SNEGSKA (reference sequence). V was trimmed by 6 bases and J by 3 bases, leaving 12 bases between them. CDR3 length: 13 amino acids. CDR3 in DNA: TGCAGTGCCCTCATAAGCTACTACAATGAGCAGTTCTTC. Protein product: CSALISYYNEQFF.

This clonotype was seen at least ten times. This sequence joins TRBV20-1 and TRBJ1-4; D is uncertain. V dropped 3 bases and J dropped 4 bases, with 12 bases sitting between them. CDR1 and CDR2 (germline): DFQATT, SNEGSKA (reference sequence). The CDR3 sequence is 14 residues long. The CDR3 coding sequence is TGCAGTGCTAGGGTAGTTGGACGTAATGAAAAACTGTTTTTT. This sequence encodes CSARVVGRNEKLFF.

This clonotype has more than one count but fewer than ten. The V gene is TRBV14, the J gene TRBJ2-1, with 14 bases aligning to TRBD2. This CDR3 is 18 amino acids long. CDR1 SGHDN and CDR2 FVKESK come from the germline V gene. V gave up 3 bases and J gave up 3 bases; unmatched junction bases: 7. In DNA form, the CDR3 reads TGTGCCAGCAGCCAGGGACTAGCGGGGGCCCTTCTCTACAATGAGCAGTTCTTC. Translating it yields CASSQGLAGALLYNEQFF.

As concerns this clonotype: A much larger clonotype is one base distant, so this may be a read error. J is TRBJ2-1 and V is TRBV11-2; no reliable D call. This CDR3 is 14 amino acids long. Germline V gene sequence: CDR1 SGHAT, CDR2 FQNNGV. CDR3: CTSSLGQYLIEQFF. Written as DNA, the CDR3 is TGTACCAGCAGCTTAGGCCAGTATCTCATTGAGCAGTTCTTC. Together with reference TRBV11-2 and TRBJ2-1, the CDR3 gives the full variable domain: EAGVAQSPRYKIIEKRQSVAFWCNPISGHATLYWYQQILGQGPKLLIQFQNNGVVDDSQLPKDRFSAERLKGVDSTLKIQPAKLEDSAVYLCTSSLGQYLIEQFFGPGTRLTVL.

Only a few counts were recorded for this clonotype. The rearrangement links TRBV10-3 to TRBJ1-1, with unresolved D. The germline V and J ends were trimmed by 6 bases and 8 bases, with 10 bases remaining between them. The CDR3 is 11 amino acids. The V gene's germline CDR1 is ENHRY and CDR2 SYGVKD. CDR3 DNA sequence: TGTGCCATCAGCAATCTGGGGGAAGCTTTCTTT. Its protein product is CAISNLGEAFF.

This chain connects TRBV28 to TRBJ1-2; a possible D gene is TRBD1 (5 bases). The CDR3 is 17 residues long. Trimming left V 3 bases short and J 4 bases short, with 21 bases between. Germline CDR1 MDHEN, CDR2 SYDVKM. CDR3 in DNA: TGTGCCAGCAGTTTTGATGGGACCGGCCTGAGGGGCTATGGCTACACCTTC. This codes for CASSFDGTGLRGYGYTF.

This clonotype occurred many times. The rearrangement uses TRBV19 and TRBJ1-2; D gene ambiguous. The germline gives CDR1 LNHDA, CDR2 SQIVND (reference sequence). This CDR3 spans 17 amino acids. The V end was cut by 7 bases, the J end by 0 bases, with 21 bases between. In DNA, the CDR3 is TGTGCCAGTAACCAACCGGGTGGAGGGTATGCTAACTATGGCTACACCTTC. Amino acids: CASNQPGGGYANYGYTF.

This clonotype was seen at least ten times. This rearrangement joins TRBV12-5 to TRBJ2-3; D gene uncertain. The CDR3 runs to 12 residues. V was cut by 2 bases and J by 0 bases, with 0 bases left in between. CDR1 and CDR2 from the germline V gene are LGHNT and FRNRAP. The CDR3 bases are TGTGCTAGTGGTTTGAGCACAGATACGCAGTATTTT. It specifies CASGLSTDTQYF.

This clonotype was observed many times. This chain uses TRBV3-1 with TRBJ2-7; 12 bases line up with TRBD2. CDR1 and CDR2 (germline): LGHDT, YNNKEL (reference sequence). The CDR3 sequence is 15 residues long. The trim removed 5 bases at V and 3 bases at J, leaving 5 bases unmatched. The CDR3 DNA sequence: TGTGCCAGCAGCTTTACTAGCGGGGGGCTCTACGAGCAGTACTTC. Its translation is CASSFTSGGLYEQYF.